This is a list of T cell receptor beta chains from one sample in a study of CD8 T cells in ankylosing spondylitis. TCRdb analysed the 5' RACE reads with MiXCR anew, one entry per CDR3 protein. The sample consists of 750,000 to 850,000 distinct CDR3 sequences, about 10% of them appearing once. Sample: blood, either unsorted or a sorted T cell fraction (not recorded which). These receptors came from a male donor with ankylosing spondylitis. The CDR3 runs from the conserved cysteine through the conserved F or W. A D gene is named only where the DNA matches it firmly. Clone size is shown for a subset of rows, as once, few, many or a class of expanded clone.

D gene	clone size	V gene	CDR3 length	J gene	CDR3 DNA	CDR3 protein
NA	few	TRBV7-8	13	TRBJ1-2	TGTGCCAGCAGCTTAGGGGCGGTGTATGGCTACACCTTC	CASSLGAVYGYTF
TRBD1	NA	TRBV6-2/TRBV6-3	17	TRBJ2-7	TGTGCCAGCAGACTCCGGGACAGGGGGGTCACCTCCTACGAGCAGTACTTC	CASRLRDRGVTSYEQYF
NA	few	TRBV7-2	13	TRBJ2-1	TGTGCCAGCAGCAAAAACGGAGGATATGAGCAGTTCTTC	CASSKNGGYEQFF
TRBD1	NA	TRBV20-1	13	TRBJ2-7	TGCAGTGCTACCGACAGGGCTGGGTACGAGCAGTACTTC	CSATDRAGYEQYF
TRBD1	NA	TRBV5-6	15	TRBJ2-4	TGTGCCAGCAGCTTGAGGGGGCCCGGCAAAAACATTCAGTACTTC	CASSLRGPGKNIQYF
TRBD1	many	TRBV7-3	16	TRBJ2-7	TGTGCCAGCAGCTTACTTTGCGAGGACAGGGCCTACGAGCAGTACTTC	CASSLLCEDRAYEQYF
NA	NA	TRBV10-3	15	TRBJ2-3	TGTGCCATCAGCCTCCGGGCTGATCTAGCGGATACGCAGTATTTT	CAISLRADLADTQYF
TRBD2	few	TRBV4-1	15	TRBJ2-2	TGCGCCAGCAGCCGAGAGGCGGGAGACACCGGGGAGCTGTTTTTT	CASSREAGDTGELFF
NA	NA	TRBV18	14	TRBJ2-5	TGTGCCAGCTCACCACCCTCAGGGAGGAAGACCCAGTACTTC	CASSPPSGRKTQYF
NA	NA	TRBV4-2	14	TRBJ2-3	TGTGCCAGCAGCCAAGGACAGCTCACAGATACGCAGTATTTT	CASSQGQLTDTQYF